The clone carrying this T cell receptor beta chain occurred many times. What it recognizes is unknown. TCRdb re-analysed the 5' RACE reads in MiXCR, keeping a single row per CDR3 protein. The sample gives 250,000 or so distinct CDR3 sequences, 20% to 30% of which show up once; around 0.58% is in the top ten. This entry comes from a study of CD8 T cells in ankylosing spondylitis. Study-wide points: Several highly homologous variants formed a TCR beta motif that appeared characteristic of ankylosing spondylitis blood.

This CDR3 contains 15 residues. V was pared by 4 bases and J by 0 bases, with 11 bases between. CDR1 and CDR2 from the germline V gene are SNHLY and FYNNEI. The clonotype was recovered from a male donor with ankylosing spondylitis or in good health (not recorded which). Specimen: blood, either unsorted or a sorted T cell fraction (not recorded which). The chain links TRBV2 to TRBJ2-3; D might be TRBD2 (5 bases). The CDR3 DNA sequence: TGTGCCAGCAGTGTAGGAGCGGTGAGCACAGATACGCAGTATTTT. Its protein is CASSVGAVSTDTQYF.